This passage covers 4 T cell receptor beta chains from one sample sequenced in a study of cytomegalovirus exposure and HLA in healthy donors. With 60 Vbeta and 13 Jbeta primers, the PCR was carried out. Profiled with immunoSEQ multiplex PCR; TCRdb holds only in-frame clones, not every one. This table holds some 170,000 clones, 60% to 85% found once. The sample taken for sequencing was PBMCs. The receptors derive from a young man in good health and CMV-seropositive.

This clone was seen a few times. This chain links TRBV2 with TRBJ2-5; tentatively, D is TRBD2 (6 bases). The CDR3 contains 12 residues. V dropped 7 bases and J dropped 5 bases, with 11 bases sitting between them. Germline V CDR1 and CDR2: SNHLY, FYNNEI. CDR3 residues: CASTASDETQYF. CDR3 in DNA: TGTGCCAGCACGGCTAGCGATGAGACCCAGTACTTC.

This sequence joins TRBV11-2 and TRBJ1-2; TRBD1 matches 7 bases. Trimming at V came to 4 bases and at J to 4 bases, leaving 9 bases not matched to a gene. Per the germline V gene, CDR1 is SGHAT and CDR2 is FQNNGV. CDR3 length: 15 amino acids. The CDR3 loop is CASSSSTGLSYGYTF. CDR3 nucleotide sequence: TGTGCCAGCAGCTCGTCGACAGGGCTTAGCTATGGCTACACCTTC.

This clone was counted once. The rearrangement joins TRBV12-2 to TRBJ2-3; the D call of TRBD2 is as the table states it, not checked on the DNA. TRBV12-2 has pseudogene status. The CDR3 runs to 17 residues. CDR3: CASRLSGSPRARDTQYF. DNA of the CDR3: TGTGCAAGTCGCTTAAGCGGCAGCCCGAGGGCCAGGGATACGCAGTATTTT.

The chain's CDR3 is CASRGTGESLYNSPLHF. In nucleotides, the CDR3 is TGTGCCAGCAGGGGAACAGGGGAGTCCCTTTATAATTCACCCCTCCACTTT. The chain recombines TRBV28 with TRBJ1-6; TRBD1 matches 7 bases. The CDR3 length is 17 residues. Germline trimming cut 6 bases from V and 4 bases from J; bases unmatched to any gene: 12. The germline gives CDR1 MDHEN, CDR2 SYDVKM.